The 21 T cell receptor beta chains in this list originate from one sample, sequenced in a study of CD4+ T cells in melanoma. Only in-frame clones appear in the TCRdb table, and some are missing; sequencing was by immunoSEQ multiplex PCR. Found here are fewer than 55,000 clones, approximately 92% of them singletons; the top ten hold about an eighth. Sequencing was performed on peripheral blood. These receptors originate from a human donor with melanoma.

The chain employs TRBV5-4 and TRBJ2-7; the D gene is possibly TRBD2 (7 bases). Germline V gene sequence: CDR1 SGHNT, CDR2 YYREEE (reference sequence). CDR3 length: 16 residues. Trimming removed 0 bases from V and 0 bases from J, with 13 bases in between. The CDR3 region is CASSLGRGGSSYEQYF. CDR3 DNA sequence: TGTGCCAGCAGCTTGGGGAGGGGGGGTAGCTCCTACGAGCAGTACTTC.

The CDR3 sequence: CASRADRGWGDEQFF. CDR3 coding DNA: TGTGCCAGCAGAGCGGACAGGGGCTGGGGAGATGAGCAGTTCTTC. This chain uses TRBV6-1 with TRBJ2-1, with TRBD1 identical over 9 bases. Germline V gives CDR1 MNHNS, CDR2 SASEGT. With 6 bases clipped from V and 8 bases from J, the junction kept 11 bases outside the gene matches. The CDR3 sequence is 15 residues long.

The chain combines TRBV6-5 with TRBJ2-3, with D maybe TRBD1 (5 bases). Per the germline V gene, CDR1 is MNHEY and CDR2 is SVGAGI. The CDR3 has 15 residues. V was shortened by 6 bases and J by 6 bases, with 19 bases between the two germline ends. As DNA, the CDR3 is TGTGCCAGCAGCCTACAGGTTCCTCAAGAGGATACGCAGTATTTT. It specifies CASSLQVPQEDTQYF.

A few counts support this clone. The chain has TRBV5-1 and TRBJ1-1, with 7 bases lining up with TRBD1. The V and J ends lost 4 bases and 0 bases, in that order; junction bases with no gene match: 3. From germline, CDR1 is SGHRS and CDR2 YFSETQ. The CDR3 loop spans 14 amino acids. The CDR3 bases are TGCGCCAGCAGCCAGGGACAGTTGAACACTGAAGCTTTCTTT. As protein: CASSQGQLNTEAFF.

The chain uses TRBV19 and TRBJ2-1; 10 positions match TRBD2. V shed 6 bases, J shed 2 bases, and the junction held 4 bases outside the gene matches. Germline lookup yields CDR1 LNHDA and CDR2 SQIVND (reference sequence). The CDR3 contains 15 residues. The DNA for the CDR3 is TGTGCCAGTAGACGGACTAGCGGAGCCTACAATGAGCAGTTCTTC. Its translation is CASRRTSGAYNEQFF.

The chain combines TRBV28 with TRBJ2-7; the match to TRBD2 covers 13 bases. With V trimmed by 6 bases and J by 4 bases, 12 bases remained unmatched. CDR1 is MDHEN and CDR2 is SYDVKM in the germline V gene. The CDR3 runs to 17 residues. CDR3 nucleotide sequence: TGTGCCAGCAGAGCCCCCGGACTAGCGGGGGCCCTATACGAGCAGTACTTC. Translating it yields CASRAPGLAGALYEQYF.

This chain links TRBV30 with TRBJ2-5; 8 bases line up with TRBD2. CDR3 length equals 15 residues. The germline V gene encodes CDR1 GTSNPN and CDR2 SVGIG (reference sequence). The V and J ends lost 0 bases and 5 bases, in that order; junction bases with no gene match: 8. The CDR3 is CAWSVLGLAGETQYF. The CDR3 coding sequence is TGTGCCTGGAGTGTACTCGGACTAGCCGGCGAGACCCAGTACTTC.

The V and J genes are TRBV20-1 and TRBJ2-1; TRBD1 matches at 7 bases. The CDR3 has 11 amino acids. V was pared by 7 bases and J by 6 bases, with 3 bases of the junction left unmatched. CDR1 is DFQATT and CDR2 is SNEGSKA in the germline V gene (reference sequence). For the CDR3, the DNA is TGCAGTGTTGACAGGGTCAATGAGCAGTTCTTC. Translated: CSVDRVNEQFF.

This clone was observed once. The V gene is TRBV11-3, the J gene TRBJ2-3; no firm D call. The CDR3 runs 14 residues. The ends were cut back, 5 bases at V and 4 bases at J, with 13 bases in the middle. CDR1 is SGHNT, CDR2 YENEEA, per germline. For the CDR3, the DNA is TGTGCCAGCAGCCCCGGTTGGGCGGCAGATACGCAGTATTTT. Its translation is CASSPGWAADTQYF.

V usage is TRBV19 and J usage is TRBJ1-5; maybe TRBD1 (5 bases). V was trimmed by 5 bases and J by 0 bases, leaving 11 bases between them. Germline lookup yields CDR1 LNHDA and CDR2 SQIVND (reference sequence). This CDR3 region has 15 residues. CDR3 nucleotides: TGTGCCAGTAGTTCCCACAGGAATAGCAATCAGCCCCAGCATTTT. Translation gives CASSSHRNSNQPQHF.

The chain uses TRBV18 and TRBJ2-5; D may be TRBD1 (6 bases). This CDR3 spans 15 amino acids. Trimming stripped 8 bases from V and 2 bases from J, with 18 bases between. CDR1 and CDR2 from the germline V gene are KGHSH and LQKENI. The CDR3 protein is CASKTGRGWQETQYF. CDR3 sequence (DNA): TGTGCCAGCAAGACAGGTCGGGGTTGGCAAGAGACCCAGTACTTC. Full variable domain (remainder filled in from reference TRBV18 and TRBJ2-5): NAGVMQNPRHLVRRRGQEARLRCSPMKGHSHVYWYRQLPEEGLKFMVYLQKENIIDESGMPKERFSAEFPKEGPSILRIQQVVRGDSAAYFCASKTGRGWQETQYFGPGTRLLVL.

V and J are TRBV19 and TRBJ2-5; D is possibly TRBD1 (5 bases). V lost 4 bases and J lost 0, with 9 bases in between. Germline V gene sequence: CDR1 LNHDA, CDR2 SQIVND (reference sequence). The CDR3 spans 14 residues. For the CDR3, the DNA is TGTGCCAGTAGTAGACAGCCGTACCAAGAGACCCAGTACTTC. Protein product: CASSRQPYQETQYF.

V usage is TRBV5-4 and J usage is TRBJ2-7; 10 positions match TRBD1. This CDR3 is 15 amino acids long. Germline loops: CDR1 SGHNT, CDR2 YYREEE (reference sequence). Trimming took 2 bases from V and 6 from J; bases not matched to a gene: 8. The CDR3 sequence: CASSFFGTGVFEQYF. The CDR3, as DNA: TGTGCCAGCAGCTTTTTCGGGACAGGGGTTTTCGAGCAGTACTTC.

V usage is TRBV7-2 and J usage is TRBJ2-3; a possible D gene is TRBD2 (6 bases). Germline CDR1 SGHTA, CDR2 FQGNSA. Between the trimmed V and J ends, which lost 5 bases and 6 bases, there was a span of 18 bases. The CDR3 runs to 15 residues. The CDR3 spells CASSPTISGVDTQYF. DNA of the CDR3: TGTGCCAGCAGCCCAACCATATCGGGGGTGGATACGCAGTATTTT.

This clone has just a few counts. This sequence joins TRBV27 and TRBJ1-6, with D tentatively TRBD1 (5 bases). The V end was cut by 6 bases, the J end by 9 bases, with 15 bases between. Germline loops: CDR1 MNHEY, CDR2 SMNVEV (reference sequence). This CDR3 comprises 14 residues. The DNA for the CDR3 is TGTGCCAGCAGCCTCGCGGGGGGTACTTCACCCCTCCACTTT. Its translation: CASSLAGGTSPLHF.

This sequence joins TRBV9 and TRBJ2-1, with 15 nucleotides matching TRBD2. Germline CDR1 and CDR2: SGDLS and YYNGEE. This CDR3 is 17 amino acids long. Losses at the gene ends were 2 bases for V and 5 bases for J; bases not matched to a gene: 5. The CDR3 nucleotides are TGTGCCAGCAGCGTCGGGACTAGCGGGGGGAAGAACAATGAGCAGTTCTTC. Amino acid sequence: CASSVGTSGGKNNEQFF.

This clone was seen a few times. The genes are TRBV6-5 and TRBJ2-7; TRBD1 might be the D (6 bases). Germline loops: CDR1 MNHEY, CDR2 SVGAGI. Trimming shortened V by 4 bases and J by 10 bases, and 14 bases separated the two germline ends. CDR3 size: 12 residues. The CDR3 region is CASSWGRGHQYF. CDR3 bases: TGTGCCAGCAGTTGGGGGCGAGGACACCAGTACTTC.

The chain uses TRBV27 and TRBJ2-7; D is unclear. CDR3 length equals 12 residues. V lost 2 bases and J lost 6, with 8 bases in between. CDR1 and CDR2 from the germline V gene are MNHEY and SMNVEV (reference sequence). CDR3 residues: CASSLTGSEQYF. The CDR3 nucleotides read TGTGCCAGCAGTTTAACGGGTTCCGAGCAGTACTTC.

This clone has a single count. V is TRBV7-3 and J is TRBJ2-3, with 11 bases identical to TRBD1. V lost 5 bases to trimming and J lost 2 bases; unmatched junction nucleotides: 6. This CDR3 spans 16 amino acids. CDR1 and CDR2 from the germline V gene are SGHTA and FQGTGA. The DNA of the CDR3 is TGTGCCAGCAGCCCAGGGACAGGGGGTGACACAGATACGCAGTATTTT. It encodes CASSPGTGGDTDTQYF.

The chain recombines TRBV5-1 with TRBJ2-7; a possible D gene is TRBD2 (6 bases). Trimming pared 0 bases from V and 4 bases from J, leaving 11 bases between. CDR3 length: 14 residues. Per the germline V gene, CDR1 is SGHRS and CDR2 is YFSETQ. The CDR3 DNA is TGCGCCAGCAGCTTGGCCTGGGGGGATTACGAGCAGTACTTC. Translating it yields CASSLAWGDYEQYF.

The chain is built from TRBV7-6 and TRBJ2-7; tentative D call: TRBD2 (5 bases). V dropped 5 bases and J dropped 4 bases, with 9 bases sitting between them. Germline V gene data show CDR1 as SGHVS and CDR2 as FNYEAQ. The CDR3 extends over 12 amino acids. CDR3 protein: CASSARGYEQYF. Written as DNA, the CDR3 is TGTGCCAGCAGCGCCAGAGGGTACGAGCAGTACTTC.